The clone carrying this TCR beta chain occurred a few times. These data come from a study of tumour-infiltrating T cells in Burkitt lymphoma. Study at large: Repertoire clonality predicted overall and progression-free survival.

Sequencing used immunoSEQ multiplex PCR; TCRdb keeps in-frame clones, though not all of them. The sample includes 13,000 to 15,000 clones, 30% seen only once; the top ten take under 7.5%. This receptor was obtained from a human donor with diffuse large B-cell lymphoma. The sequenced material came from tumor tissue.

CDR3 DNA: TGTGCCAGCATTGGGGAGGTATTAAGCAATCAGCCCCAGCATTTT. It encodes CASIGEVLSNQPQHF. The chain uses TRBV28 and TRBJ1-5; no firm D call. Trimming removed 7 bases at V and 1 base at J, with 14 bases between. Looked up from germline, CDR1 is MDHEN and CDR2 is SYDVKM. The CDR3 runs 15 residues.